This TCR beta chain was sequenced during a study of blood T cell repertoires in COVID-19. Study-wide context: Donors in the United States, Italy and Spain gave samples during acute or convalescent COVID-19.

The CDR3 length is 14 residues. V was shortened by 3 bases and J by 1 base, with 9 bases between the two germline ends. The germline gives CDR1 KGHSH, CDR2 LQKENI. Original processing notes: Nucleated cell counts were estimated from reference gene primer amplification. The table came from immunoSEQ multiplex PCR; TCRdb's copy has only in-frame clones and leaves some out. Clonal size and the V and J genes are those of that table, whereas D and trimming came from the DNA. The sample contains 150,000 to 200,000 clones, approximately 90% of which appear only once. This TCR was sampled from a man between 18 and 35 years old with acute or convalescent COVID-19. The V gene is TRBV18, the J gene TRBJ1-1; D gene uncertain. Sequenced sample: peripheral blood. CDR3 DNA: TGTGCCAGCTCACCCTCCCAGTCGAACACTGAAGCTTTCTTT. Translated, it gives CASSPSQSNTEAFF.